Here is one T cell receptor (beta chain) with its context. As yet, its antigen is unknown. Different DNA sequences within this sample yield the same CDR3. The data were obtained in a study of T cell responses to AZD1222 COVID-19 vaccine. Study as a whole: Second doses were pooled across both intervals (about 4 or about 12 weeks).

Trimming took 2 bases from V and 0 from J, leaving 5 bases between them. The CDR3 runs 13 residues. Germline V gene lookup returns CDR1 MGHRA and CDR2 YSYEKL. Study-wide points: Spike-specific TCR breadth and depth rose after two AZD1222 doses. Sampling that yielded the repertoires occurred only after the peak T cell response. It should be noted that donors were predominantly white British and more often female, and clonal diversity was possibly underestimated.

Libraries were prepared by immunoSEQ multiplex PCR; TCRdb keeps only in-frame clonotypes and omits some of them. The sample contains approximately 130,000 clones, over 85% of which appear only once. This TCR came from an adult in good health. The sequencing used peripheral blood, collected on day 0 of AZD1222 vaccination. The chain has TRBV4-1 and TRBJ2-7; the D is unclear. CDR3 sequence reads: CASSQQDSYEQYF. The CDR3, as DNA: TGCGCCAGCAGCCAACAGGACTCCTACGAGCAGTACTTC.